The 9 T cell receptor beta chains given below trace back to one sample, sequenced in a study of blood T cells in healthy people across ages. The second PCR ran about 6 to 12 cycles with a sample-barcoded 5' primer and J-beta primers. Using its own MiXCR run on the 5' RACE reads, TCRdb lists one record per CDR3 protein. In the table there are approximately 680,000 distinct CDR3 sequences, about 30% of which are singletons. The sequenced sample was blood. Every receptor here comes from a woman aged 80 or over in good health.

Ten or more counts support this clonotype. The chain recombines TRBV12-3 or TRBV12-4 with TRBJ1-5; D might be TRBD1 (5 bases). CDR3 length: 15 residues. Trimming removed 1 base at V and 5 bases at J, with 12 bases between. The CDR3 region is CASSLEDTGDQPQHF. In DNA, the CDR3 is TGTGCCAGCAGTTTAGAGGACACCGGCGATCAGCCCCAGCATTTT.

The chain uses TRBV4-3 and TRBJ1-5, with unresolved D. The germline V and J ends were trimmed by 0 bases and 5 bases, with 14 bases remaining between them. The germline V gene has CDR1 LGHNA and CDR2 YSLEER. This CDR3 contains 16 residues. The CDR3 nucleotides read TGCGCCAGCAGCCAAGATTGGAGACACGGAGATCAGCCCCAGCATTTT. Translating gives CASSQDWRHGDQPQHF.

This chain uses TRBV28 with TRBJ2-4; unclear D gene. Germline CDR1 is MDHEN and CDR2 is SYDVKM. V was trimmed by 4 bases and J by 0 bases, leaving 19 bases between them. CDR3 length: 18 residues. The CDR3 coding sequence is TGTGCCAGCAGTTCTCCCGACCCTGGGGTAATAGCCAAAAACATTCAGTACTTC. Protein sequence: CASSSPDPGVIAKNIQYF.

This clonotype came up many times. The chain carries TRBV7-2 and TRBJ1-2, with D perhaps TRBD1 (6 bases). The CDR3 covers 14 residues. V was pared by 3 bases and J by 2 bases, with 10 bases between. CDR1 and CDR2 (germline): SGHTA, FQGNSA. CDR3 protein: CASSLAGVNYGYTF. The CDR3 bases are TGTGCCAGCAGCTTGGCAGGGGTAAACTATGGCTACACCTTC.

J is TRBJ2-3 and V is TRBV5-6; 11 nucleotides align to TRBD2. V was clipped by 2 bases and J by 8 bases; unmatched bases: 1. Germline CDR1 SGHDT, CDR2 YYEEEE. CDR3 length equals 13 residues. Here the CDR3 DNA reads TGTGCCAGCAGCTTACTAGCGGGAGCTACGCAGTATTTT. Translation gives CASSLLAGATQYF.

The chain combines TRBV20-1 with TRBJ2-1; a possible D gene is TRBD2 (5 bases). This CDR3 region has 12 residues. The V gene's germline CDR1 is DFQATT and CDR2 SNEGSKA (reference sequence). V dropped 6 bases and J dropped 8 bases, with 14 bases sitting between them. CDR3 sequence (DNA): TGCAGTGCCACCGACCTAGCATATGAGCAGTTCTTC. This encodes CSATDLAYEQFF.

There are many counts of this clonotype. The rearrangement uses TRBV10-3 and TRBJ2-5; D is uncertain. The V and J ends lost 3 bases and 5 bases respectively, with 10 bases between them. The CDR3 extends over 13 amino acids. CDR1 ENHRY and CDR2 SYGVKD come from the germline V gene. CDR3 protein: CAISDSPWETQYF. The CDR3 bases are TGTGCCATCAGTGATAGTCCTTGGGAGACCCAGTACTTC.

Comments on this clonotype: A read error may be the cause here, since a much bigger clone is one base away. The V call is TRBV7-2, the J call TRBJ2-7; D is ambiguous. The CDR3 spans 14 residues. With 4 bases removed from V and 7 bases from J, the gap between germline ends came to 17 bases. The germline V gene has CDR1 SGHTA and CDR2 FQGNSA. In DNA, the CDR3 is TGTGCCAGCAGCTGTCTCTTAACCTCGTGGGAGCAGTACTTC. It specifies CASSCLLTSWEQYF.

This clonotype was seen at least ten times. The V call is TRBV5-6, the J call TRBJ2-3; D possibly corresponds to TRBD2 (6 bases). Trimming removed 0 bases at V and 10 bases at J, with 12 bases between. The CDR3 has 13 amino acids. Germline CDR1 SGHDT, CDR2 YYEEEE. CDR3 in amino acids: CASSLGRLVPQYF. The CDR3 DNA is TGTGCCAGCAGCTTGGGGAGACTAGTACCGCAGTATTTT.